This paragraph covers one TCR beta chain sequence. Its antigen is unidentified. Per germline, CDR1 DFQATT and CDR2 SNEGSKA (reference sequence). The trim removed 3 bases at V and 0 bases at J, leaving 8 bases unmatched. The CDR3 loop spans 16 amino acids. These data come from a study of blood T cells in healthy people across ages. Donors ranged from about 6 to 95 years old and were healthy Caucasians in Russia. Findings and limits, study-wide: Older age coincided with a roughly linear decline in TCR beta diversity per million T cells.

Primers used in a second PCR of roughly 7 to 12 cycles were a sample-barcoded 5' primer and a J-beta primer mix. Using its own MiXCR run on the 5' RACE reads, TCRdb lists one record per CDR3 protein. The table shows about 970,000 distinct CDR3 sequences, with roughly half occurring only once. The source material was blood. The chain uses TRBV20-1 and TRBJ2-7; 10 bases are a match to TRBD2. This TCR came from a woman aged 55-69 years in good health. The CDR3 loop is CSARASGSLSSYEQYF. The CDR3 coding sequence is TGCAGTGCTAGGGCTAGCGGGAGCTTAAGCTCCTACGAGCAGTACTTC.